The next 6 T cell receptor beta chains were all read from a single sample in a study of blood T cell repertoires in COVID-19. Only in-frame clones appear in the TCRdb table, and some are missing; sequencing was by immunoSEQ multiplex PCR. The data show about 140,000 clones, approximately 90% seen once. The source material was PBMCs or T cells enriched from blood (not recorded which). The receptor source for this set is a man in his fifties or sixties who had recovered from COVID-19.

The chain has TRBV5-5 and TRBJ1-1; D is ambiguous. CDR1 is SGHKS, CDR2 YYEKEE, per germline (reference sequence). With 7 bases removed from V and 0 bases from J, the gap between germline ends came to 13 bases. The CDR3 contains 14 residues. CDR3 residues: CASRSGRMNTEAFF. The CDR3 bases are TGTGCCAGCCGCAGCGGCAGAATGAACACTGAAGCTTTCTTT.

The chain couples TRBV7-2 to TRBJ2-2; a possible D gene is TRBD1 (5 bases). Trimming left V 7 bases short and J 6 bases short, with 9 bases between. CDR3 length equals 12 residues. Looked up from germline, CDR1 is SGHTA and CDR2 is FQGNSA. The DNA for the CDR3 is TGTGCCAGCAAGTTGGGGCCCGGGGAGCTGTTTTTT. Its protein is CASKLGPGELFF.

The V call is TRBV18, the J call TRBJ2-5; unclear D gene. The V end was cut by 2 bases, the J end by 1 base, with 5 bases between. Germline CDR1 and CDR2: KGHSH and LQKENI. The CDR3 runs to 13 residues. CDR3 in DNA: TGTGCCAGCTCACCAAACTCCCAAGAGACCCAGTACTTC. It encodes CASSPNSQETQYF.

In this sample, this clone turned up a few times. This chain uses TRBV2 with TRBJ2-1; 10 bases fit TRBD2. V lost 6 bases and J lost 5; bases outside the gene matches: 7. CDR1 and CDR2 from the germline V gene are SNHLY and FYNNEI. The CDR3 sequence is 15 residues long. CDR3 sequence: CASRTTSGNDNEQFF. The CDR3 bases are TGTGCCAGCAGGACCACTAGCGGGAACGACAATGAGCAGTTCTTC.

This clone was seen more than once but under ten times. This chain links TRBV18 with TRBJ2-1; maybe TRBD1 (6 bases). The CDR3 has 16 residues. Trimming shortened V by 4 bases and J by 5 bases, and 18 bases separated the two germline ends. CDR1 and CDR2 (germline): KGHSH, LQKENI. CDR3 in DNA: TGTGCCAGCTCACAAACCAACAACAGGGCGGACAATGAGCAGTTCTTC. Translation: CASSQTNNRADNEQFF.

The count of this clone is one. V and J are TRBV19 and TRBJ1-2; D is unclear. Germline CDR1 reads LNHDA; CDR2 reads SQIVND (reference sequence). The V and J ends lost 5 bases and 3 bases respectively, with 7 bases between them. This CDR3 is 12 amino acids long. CDR3 loop: CASSGIYYGYTF. The CDR3 DNA reads TGTGCCAGTAGTGGCATCTACTATGGCTACACCTTC.